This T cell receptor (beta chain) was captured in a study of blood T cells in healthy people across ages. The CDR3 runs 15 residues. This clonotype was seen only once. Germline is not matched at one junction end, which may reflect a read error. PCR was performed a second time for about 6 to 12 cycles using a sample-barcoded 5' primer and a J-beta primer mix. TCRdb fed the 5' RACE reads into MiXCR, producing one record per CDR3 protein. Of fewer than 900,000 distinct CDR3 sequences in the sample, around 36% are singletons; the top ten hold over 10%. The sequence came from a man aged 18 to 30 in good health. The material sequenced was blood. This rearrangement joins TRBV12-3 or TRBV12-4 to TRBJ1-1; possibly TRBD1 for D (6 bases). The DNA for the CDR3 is TGTGCCGGCAGTCTCCGCCTCACAGGGAAAACTGAAGCTTTCTTT. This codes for CAGSLRLTGKTEAFF.